Shown below are 26 T cell receptor beta chains from a single sample sequenced in a study of persistence of HIV-infected CD4 T cells. Cells were stimulated nonspecifically with anti-CD3/anti-CD28 magnetic beads. Sorting of responding CD4+ T cells relied on upregulated CD40 ligand together with CD69. The immunoSEQ assay was version 4, run in survey mode. TCRdb's table, derived via immunoSEQ multiplex PCR, lists solely in-frame clones and lacks some. The table records 40,000 to 60,000 clones, 85% to 90% of them present only once. These receptors have no known antigen. The input for sequencing was CD4+ T cells sorted from PBMCs after 18-hour stimulation, taken from a patient who received antiretroviral therapy. The receptors were sampled from an adult woman with HIV who was CMV-seropositive.

The chain is built from TRBV5-1 and TRBJ2-5, with TRBD1 matching over 8 bases. The CDR3 runs 15 residues. CDR1 is SGHRS, CDR2 YFSETQ, per germline. V shed 3 bases, J shed 1 base, and the junction held 5 bases outside the gene matches. Written as DNA, the CDR3 is TGCGCCAGCAGCTCGGACAGGGTAACCCAAGAGACCCAGTACTTC. This gives the protein CASSSDRVTQETQYF.

Here the CDR3 reads CASSRTGNTEAFF. In nucleotides, the CDR3 is TGTGCCAGCAGCCGGACAGGGAACACTGAAGCTTTCTTT. The chain links TRBV11-3 to TRBJ1-1, with TRBD1 matching over 7 bases. Germline lookup yields CDR1 SGHNT and CDR2 YENEEA. There are 13 residues in the CDR3. V was pared by 5 bases and J by 1 base, with 1 base of the junction left unmatched.

This clone was detected only a few times. This chain uses TRBV15 with TRBJ2-2; the D is unclear. From germline, CDR1 is LNHNV and CDR2 YYDKDF (reference sequence). The CDR3 contains 12 residues. With 0 bases removed from V and 7 bases from J, the gap between germline ends came to 3 bases. CDR3 in amino acids: CATSRDIGELFF. The CDR3 nucleotides read TGTGCCACCAGCAGAGATATCGGGGAGCTGTTTTTT.

The chain is built from TRBV7-2 and TRBJ2-5; D is ambiguous. The V end lost 2 bases, the J end lost 2 bases, and 6 bases lay between the germline ends. Looked up from germline, CDR1 is SGHTA and CDR2 is FQGNSA. This CDR3 has 13 amino acids. CDR3 residues: CASSLSRQETQYF. The CDR3 nucleotides are TGTGCCAGCAGCTTATCGCGGCAAGAGACCCAGTACTTC.

J is TRBJ1-1 and V is TRBV10-3; 7 bases agree with TRBD1. The CDR3 totals 12 residues. CDR1 is ENHRY, CDR2 SYGVKD, per germline. V shed 7 bases, J shed 7 bases, and the junction held 6 bases outside the gene matches. The CDR3 reads CAINTGDSEAFF. The CDR3 region has the DNA TGTGCCATCAACACAGGGGATAGTGAAGCTTTCTTT.

This clone has more than one count but fewer than ten. The chain employs TRBV5-4 and TRBJ1-2, with D possibly being TRBD1 (5 bases). V was trimmed by 4 bases and J by 1 base, leaving 11 bases between them. Germline V lookup: CDR1 SGHNT, CDR2 YYREEE (reference sequence). The CDR3 spans 14 residues. The DNA for the CDR3 is TGTGCCAGCAGCCTGGTTGGGGGTAACTATGGCTACACCTTC. This encodes CASSLVGGNYGYTF.

For the CDR3, the DNA is TGTGCCAGCTCATTGAGACAGGGCTACAATGAGCAGTTCTTC. The encoded protein is CASSLRQGYNEQFF. V is TRBV18 and J is TRBJ2-1; 7 bases fit TRBD1. Germline CDR1 is KGHSH and CDR2 is LQKENI. Trimming took 5 bases from V and 3 from J; bases not matched to a gene: 4. The CDR3 contains 14 residues.

The chain recombines TRBV5-1 with TRBJ2-1, with 12 bases aligning to TRBD2. In germline, CDR1 is SGHRS, CDR2 YFSETQ. This CDR3 has 15 residues. The trim removed 3 bases at V and 7 bases at J, leaving 5 bases unmatched. The CDR3 DNA sequence: TGCGCCAGCAGCTGGACTAGCGGGATAAAGAATGAGCAGTTCTTC. This sequence encodes CASSWTSGIKNEQFF.

This chain connects TRBV3-1 (or the pseudogene TRBV3-2) to TRBJ2-7; TRBD1 is a possible D gene (6 bases). V lost 3 bases and J 6 bases, leaving 6 bases between the germline ends. Germline V gene data show CDR1 as LGHDT and CDR2 as YNNKEL (reference sequence). The CDR3 has 11 residues. This CDR3 reads CASSQGAEQYF. In DNA, the CDR3 is TGTGCCAGCAGCCAGGGGGCCGAGCAGTACTTC.

V gene TRBV19 combines with J gene TRBJ2-5, with a weak D call TRBD1 (5 bases). The J call may be mistaken, given a closer DNA end match to TRBJ2-7. The CDR3 covers 14 residues. From germline, CDR1 is LNHDA and CDR2 SQIVND (reference sequence). CDR3 sequence reads: CASSIGQGVNEQYF. CDR3 nucleotide sequence: TGTGCCAGTAGTATAGGGCAGGGCGTCAACGAGCAGTACTTC.

This clone was found once. This chain uses TRBV28 with TRBJ2-1; D gene uncertain. Per germline, CDR1 MDHEN and CDR2 SYDVKM. The ends were cut back, 3 bases at V and 5 bases at J, with 14 bases in the middle. The CDR3 covers 15 residues. This CDR3 is CASSFRGPYNNEQFF. The DNA of the CDR3 is TGTGCCAGCAGTTTCCGCGGCCCTTACAACAATGAGCAGTTCTTC.

The CDR3 sequence: CASRQGGGPQHF. For the CDR3, the DNA is TGTGCCAGCAGACAAGGAGGTGGGCCCCAGCATTTT. The V and J genes are TRBV28 and TRBJ1-5; the D is unclear. The CDR3 spans 12 residues. Germline assignment: CDR1 MDHEN and CDR2 SYDVKM. Trimming pared 6 bases from V and 9 bases from J, leaving 12 bases between.

A note on this clone: At one boundary the junction diverges from the germline segment, which might be a read error. The J gene is TRBJ1-1, the V gene TRBV6-5, with D maybe TRBD1 (5 bases). The CDR3 contains 13 residues. CDR1 is MNHEY, CDR2 SVGAGI, per germline. The CDR3 nucleotides read TGTGCCAGCAGTTTCTCATGGGGGACTGTAGCTTTCTTT. Its protein product is CASSFSWGTVAFF.

V usage is TRBV18 and J usage is TRBJ1-1; a weak D match, TRBD1 (6 bases). CDR1 and CDR2 (germline): KGHSH, LQKENI. The germline V and J ends were trimmed by 6 bases and 1 base, with 12 bases remaining between them. There are 14 residues in the CDR3. This CDR3 reads CASSQQGGNTEAFF. CDR3 in DNA: TGTGCCAGCTCCCAACAGGGAGGGAACACTGAAGCTTTCTTT.

The chain couples TRBV19 to TRBJ1-5; D is unclear. With 6 bases removed from V and 3 bases from J, the gap between germline ends came to 15 bases. Germline CDR1 LNHDA, CDR2 SQIVND (reference sequence). This CDR3 has 15 residues. CDR3 sequence reads: CASRLNRQDNQPQHF. CDR3 nucleotides: TGTGCCAGTAGGTTAAATCGGCAGGACAATCAGCCCCAGCATTTT.

The chain carries TRBV20-1 and TRBJ2-1, with 10 bases aligning to TRBD2. The CDR3 runs 18 residues. CDR1 and CDR2 (germline): DFQATT, SNEGSKA (reference sequence). Germline trimming cut 3 bases from V and 4 bases from J; bases unmatched to any gene: 15. The CDR3 DNA reads as TGCAGTGCTAGTTTCCCTAGCGGGGGCCGTACCCCTTACAATGAGCAGTTCTTC. Protein product: CSASFPSGGRTPYNEQFF.

This chain joins TRBV5-6 and TRBJ1-1; maybe TRBD1 (6 bases). The CDR3 extends over 15 amino acids. The V end lost 1 base, the J end lost 1 base, and 11 bases lay between the germline ends. The germline V gene has CDR1 SGHDT and CDR2 YYEEEE. The CDR3 spells CASSLRGQPNTEAFF. CDR3 DNA sequence: TGTGCCAGCAGCTTGAGGGGACAACCGAACACTGAAGCTTTCTTT.

This rearrangement joins TRBV11-3 to TRBJ2-2; 9 nucleotides agree with TRBD2. The CDR3 runs 15 residues. Germline-derived CDR1 and CDR2 are SGHNT and YENEEA. V lost 2 bases, J lost 5 bases, and 3 bases stayed unmatched. This CDR3 is CASSLLAGITGELFF. The CDR3 DNA reads TGTGCCAGCAGCTTACTAGCGGGGATAACCGGGGAGCTGTTTTTT. Drawing the rest from reference TRBV11-3 and TRBJ2-2, the complete variable domain is EAGVVQSPRYKIIEKKQPVAFWCNPISGHNTLYWYLQNLGQGPELLIRYENEEAVDDSQLPKDRFSAERLKGVDSTLKIQPAELGDSAVYLCASSLLAGITGELFFGEGSRLTVL.

The rearrangement joins TRBV5-1 to TRBJ2-7; the D is unclear. CDR1 SGHRS and CDR2 YFSETQ come from the germline V gene. Deletions cut 0 bases from V and 2 bases from J, with 12 bases between. The CDR3 has 15 amino acids. The CDR3 region is CASSLGQVPPYEQYF. The CDR3 DNA reads as TGCGCCAGCAGCTTGGGGCAGGTTCCCCCCTACGAGCAGTACTTC.

The gene calls are TRBV3-1 (or the pseudogene TRBV3-2) and TRBJ2-7, with 9 bases identical to TRBD1. After removal of 2 bases from V and 7 bases from J, the junction contained 6 bases not matched to a gene. CDR1 is LGHDT and CDR2 is YNNKEL in the germline V gene (reference sequence). The CDR3 has 14 residues. CDR3 region: CASSQNVDRGEQYF. CDR3 nucleotide sequence: TGTGCCAGCAGCCAAAACGTCGACAGGGGGGAGCAGTACTTC.

This chain links TRBV6-5 with TRBJ1-1, with a weak D call TRBD1 (6 bases). The V end was cut by 9 bases, the J end by 4 bases, with 15 bases between. The CDR3 extends over 13 amino acids. Per the germline V gene, CDR1 is MNHEY and CDR2 is SVGAGI. CDR3 sequence (DNA): TGTGCCAGTCAACTAAACAGGGTCACTGAAGCTTTCTTT. Protein: CASQLNRVTEAFF.

The genes are TRBV7-2 and TRBJ2-3, with D unclear. Germline lookup yields CDR1 SGHTA and CDR2 FQGNSA. Between the trimmed V and J ends, which lost 5 bases and 10 bases, there was a span of 1 base. This CDR3 comprises 8 residues. The CDR3 loop is CASSPQYF. Written as DNA, the CDR3 is TGTGCCAGCAGCCCGCAGTATTTT.

The chain combines TRBV19 with TRBJ1-5, with D unresolved. CDR1 and CDR2 (germline): LNHDA, SQIVND (reference sequence). V lost 4 bases, J lost 2 bases, and 9 bases lay in between. The CDR3 consists of 14 residues. CDR3 residues: CASSKFVGNQPQHF. The CDR3 DNA is TGTGCCAGTAGTAAGTTTGTCGGCAATCAGCCCCAGCATTTT.

The chain combines TRBV5-1 with TRBJ1-5; weak D call: TRBD1 (6 bases). Trimming removed 4 bases from V and 0 bases from J, with 11 bases in between. The CDR3 loop spans 15 amino acids. CDR1 is SGHRS, CDR2 YFSETQ, per germline. The CDR3 region has the DNA TGCGCCAGCAGCCCGGAGGGACATAGCAATCAGCCCCAGCATTTT. It is translated as CASSPEGHSNQPQHF.

J is TRBJ1-3 and V is TRBV27; D remains unclear. The CDR3 totals 14 residues. V was clipped by 4 bases and J by 4 bases, with 11 bases between them. From germline, CDR1 is MNHEY and CDR2 SMNVEV (reference sequence). CDR3 residues: CASSSRNLGNTIYF. In DNA, the CDR3 is TGTGCCAGCAGTTCGAGAAACCTCGGAAACACCATATATTTT.

This clone was observed a single time. The chain carries TRBV24-1 and TRBJ2-1, with 10 bases fitting TRBD1. Germline V lookup: CDR1 KGHDR, CDR2 SFDVKD. CDR3 length: 13 amino acids. With V trimmed by 9 bases and J by 6 bases, 4 bases remained unmatched. The CDR3 protein is CATLGTGANEQFF. The CDR3 region has the DNA TGTGCCACCTTGGGGACAGGGGCCAATGAGCAGTTCTTC.